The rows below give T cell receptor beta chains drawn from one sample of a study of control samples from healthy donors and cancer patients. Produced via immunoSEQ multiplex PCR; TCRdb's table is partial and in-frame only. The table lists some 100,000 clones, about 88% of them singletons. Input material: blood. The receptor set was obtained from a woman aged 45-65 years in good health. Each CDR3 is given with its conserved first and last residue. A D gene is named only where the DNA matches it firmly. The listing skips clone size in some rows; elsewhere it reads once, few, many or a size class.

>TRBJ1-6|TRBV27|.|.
CASSVRGHNSPLHF
TGTGCCAGCAGTGTCAGGGGACATAATTCACCCCTCCACTTT
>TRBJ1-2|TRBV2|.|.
CASSVQGLSLGHYGYTF
TGTGCCAGCAGTGTACAAGGTTTGTCCCTCGGACACTATGGCTACACCTTC
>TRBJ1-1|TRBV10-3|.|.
CAIRRQANTEAFF
TGTGCCATCAGGAGACAGGCCAACACTGAAGCTTTCTTT
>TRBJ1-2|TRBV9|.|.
CASSRGWGYTF
TGTGCCAGCAGCAGGGGTTGGGGCTACACCTTC
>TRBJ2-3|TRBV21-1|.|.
CASSKTELAGGPFDFQLRTDTQYF
TGTGCCAGCAGCAAAACGGAACTAGCGGGAGGGCCTTTTGATTTCCAACTGCGCACAGATACGCAGTATTTT
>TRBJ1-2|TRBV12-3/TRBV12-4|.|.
CASSPWDQDGYTF
TGTGCCAGCAGTCCCTGGGACCAGGATGGCTACACCTTC
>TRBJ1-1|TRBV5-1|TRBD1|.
CASSKDRGVTEAFF
TGCGCCAGCAGCAAGGACAGGGGCGTCACTGAAGCTTTCTTT
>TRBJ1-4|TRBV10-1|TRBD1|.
CASSPDGTGREKLFF
TGCGCCAGCAGTCCAGACGGGACAGGTAGAGAAAAACTGTTTTTT
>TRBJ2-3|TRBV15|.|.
CATSRDGPDTQYF
TGTGCCACCAGCAGAGATGGGCCAGATACGCAGTATTTT
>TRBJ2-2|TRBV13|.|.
CASPSQRGSNPPGELFF
TGTGCCAGCCCTTCCCAGCGCGGCTCAAACCCCCCCGGGGAGCTGTTTTTT
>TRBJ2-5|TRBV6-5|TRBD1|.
CASSRDRVRGETQYF
TGTGCCAGCAGCCGGGACAGGGTGCGGGGCGAGACCCAGTACTTC
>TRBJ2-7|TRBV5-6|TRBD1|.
CASSTGAGWGEQYF
TGTGCCAGCAGCACAGGGGCCGGTTGGGGGGAGCAGTACTTC
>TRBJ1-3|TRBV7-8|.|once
CATFILSGNTIYF
TGTGCCACCTTCATCCTCTCTGGAAACACCATATATTTT
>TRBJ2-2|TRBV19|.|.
CASSIVEGGELFF
TGTGCCAGTAGTATAGTAGAGGGCGGGGAGCTGTTTTTT
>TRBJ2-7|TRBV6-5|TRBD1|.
CASKGQGSSYEQYF
TGTGCCAGCAAAGGACAGGGTAGCTCCTACGAGCAGTACTTC